These T cell receptor beta chains were read from a single sample in a study of PD-1 blockade in mismatch repair-deficient tumors. TCRdb's copy holds only in-frame clones and misses some; the assay was immunoSEQ multiplex PCR. The profile shows around 130,000 clones, 88% of them singletons. The source was peripheral blood, collected just over 70 weeks after starting pembrolizumab. The receptors stem from an adult with mismatch repair-deficient cancer. CDR3s include the opening cysteine and the closing phenylalanine or tryptophan. D genes are given only for firm matches. Clone size is stated in some rows and not others, as once, few, many or a class when expanded.

v_call	clone_size	j_call	cdr3_length	d_call	cdr3_aa	cdr3_nt
TRBV5-1	NA	TRBJ2-5	16	TRBD2	CASSLGAGLARETQYF	TGCGCCAGCAGCTTGGGGGCGGGACTAGCTCGTGAGACCCAGTACTTC
TRBV29-1	NA	TRBJ2-2	15	TRBD2	CSVEVAGVNTGELFF	TGCAGCGTTGAAGTAGCGGGAGTGAACACCGGGGAGCTGTTTTTT
TRBV5-1	NA	TRBJ1-3	16	TRBD1	CASSPWTGMSGNTIYF	TGCGCCAGCAGCCCATGGACAGGGATGTCTGGAAACACCATATATTTT
TRBV9	NA	TRBJ2-1	15	NA	CASSPRDSSYNEQFF	TGTGCCAGCAGCCCCCGGGACTCTTCCTACAATGAGCAGTTCTTC
TRBV19	NA	TRBJ2-7	17	NA	CASSSRLAGTTLYEQYF	TGTGCCAGTAGTAGCCGTTTGGCGGGGACAACCCTCTACGAGCAGTACTTC
TRBV27	NA	TRBJ2-1	16	TRBD1	CASSLAGTASYNEQFF	TGTGCCAGCAGTTTGGCCGGGACAGCTTCCTACAATGAGCAGTTCTTC
TRBV19	NA	TRBJ2-3	13	NA	CASSIGFGDTQYF	TGTGCCAGTAGTATAGGGTTCGGGGATACGCAGTATTTT
TRBV27	few	TRBJ2-7	13	NA	CASSHRESYEQYF	TGTGCCAGCAGTCATCGAGAGTCCTACGAGCAGTACTTC
TRBV7-9	NA	TRBJ2-5	14	TRBD1	CASTSDRTEETQYF	TGTGCCAGCACCTCGGACAGGACAGAAGAGACCCAGTACTTC
TRBV9	NA	TRBJ1-3	15	NA	CASSVEGVSGNTIYF	TGTGCCAGCAGCGTAGAGGGGGTCTCTGGAAACACCATATATTTT
TRBV28	NA	TRBJ2-5	15	NA	CASSDLDRNQETQYF	TGTGCCAGCAGCGACCTCGACAGGAACCAAGAGACCCAGTACTTC
TRBV6-5	NA	TRBJ1-2	16	TRBD1	CASSYSLTGGYYGYTF	TGTGCCAGCAGTTACTCTCTGACAGGGGGGTACTATGGCTACACCTTC
TRBV13	NA	TRBJ2-7	15	NA	CASSQGAGALDEQYF	TGTGCCAGCAGTCAGGGGGCGGGAGCTCTGGACGAGCAGTACTTC
TRBV7-9	NA	TRBJ2-3	17	NA	CASSAPPGRLNTDTQYF	TGTGCCAGCAGCGCGCCCCCGGGACGCTTGAACACAGATACGCAGTATTTT
TRBV28	NA	TRBJ2-7	14	NA	CASSSRDTAYEQYF	TGTGCCAGCAGTTCCCGGGACACCGCTTACGAGCAGTACTTC
TRBV10-1	NA	TRBJ2-5	21	TRBD2	CASSDYVLGGTGTSGQETQYF	TGCGCCAGCAGTGATTATGTGCTGGGGGGAACCGGGACTAGCGGACAAGAGACCCAGTACTTC
TRBV9	NA	TRBJ1-2	11	NA	CASSSDFGYTF	TGTGCCAGCAGCTCGGACTTTGGCTACACCTTC
TRBV5-1	NA	TRBJ2-3	17	TRBD2	CASKTLAGASSTDTQYF	TGCGCCAGCAAAACCTTAGCGGGAGCTTCAAGCACAGATACGCAGTATTTT
TRBV21-1	NA	TRBJ1-5	16	NA	CASSKYGQKEVEPQHF	TGTGCCAGCAGCAAATATGGACAGAAAGAGGTTGAGCCCCAGCATTTT
TRBV7-9	NA	TRBJ2-2	17	TRBD1	CASSAQGARANTGELFF	TGTGCCAGCAGCGCACAGGGGGCCCGGGCGAACACCGGGGAGCTGTTTTTT
TRBV19	once	TRBJ2-3	11	NA	CASLGDTTQYF	TGTGCGTCGTTGGGGGACACTACGCAGTATTTT
TRBV10-2	NA	TRBJ1-1	14	NA	CAIRPPGARSEAFF	TGCGCCATCCGCCCCCCAGGGGCTAGGAGTGAAGCTTTCTTT
TRBV19	NA	TRBJ1-5	13	NA	CASSISGLEPQHF	TGTGCCAGTAGTATATCTGGGTTGGAGCCCCAGCATTTT
TRBV6-5	NA	TRBJ2-7	12	NA	CASSQGAGEQYF	TGTGCCAGCTCCCAAGGGGCGGGCGAGCAGTACTTC
TRBV6-5	once	TRBJ1-1	13	NA	CASSYRIDTEAFF	TGTGCCAGCAGTTACAGAATAGACACTGAAGCTTTCTTT
TRBV19	NA	TRBJ2-7	13	NA	CARLTSRTYEQYF	TGTGCCAGGTTGACATCGAGAACCTACGAGCAGTACTTC
TRBV20-1	NA	TRBJ2-1	11	NA	CSARWGNEQFF	TGCAGTGCTAGGTGGGGAAATGAGCAGTTCTTC
TRBV29-1	NA	TRBJ2-3	15	NA	CSVEGTAGAADTQYF	TGCAGCGTTGAAGGGACTGCAGGGGCCGCAGATACGCAGTATTTT
TRBV7-9	NA	TRBJ2-7	15	NA	CASSSAWTASYEQYF	TGTGCCAGCAGCTCCGCGTGGACAGCCTCCTACGAGCAGTACTTC
TRBV4-3	once	TRBJ2-3	17	TRBD1	CASSHTRTGYHTDTQYF	TGCGCCAGCAGCCACACCCGGACAGGTTACCACACAGATACGCAGTATTTT
TRBV9	NA	TRBJ2-7	15	NA	CASSVGGSSSYEQYF	TGTGCCAGCAGCGTAGGTGGGAGCTCGTCCTACGAGCAGTACTTC
TRBV11-2	NA	TRBJ2-7	16	TRBD2	CASSFRSGGLVLEQYF	TGTGCCAGCAGCTTCCGGAGCGGGGGCTTGGTACTCGAGCAGTACTTC
TRBV30	few	TRBJ2-7	13	TRBD1	CAWRGWGQREQYF	TGTGCCTGGAGGGGATGGGGACAGCGCGAGCAGTACTTC
TRBV6-6	NA	TRBJ2-5	14	NA	CASSYFRAEETQYF	TGTGCCAGCAGTTACTTCCGGGCAGAAGAGACCCAGTACTTC
TRBV21-1	NA	TRBJ2-3	17	NA	CASSKGDNRESTDTQYF	TGTGCCAGCAGCAAAGGCGATAACAGGGAAAGCACAGATACGCAGTATTTT
TRBV6-6	NA	TRBJ2-2	14	NA	CASSYFVNTGELFF	TGTGCCAGCAGTTATTTCGTTAACACCGGGGAGCTGTTTTTT
TRBV30	NA	TRBJ2-3	14	NA	CAWSITAGTDTQYF	TGTGCCTGGAGTATTACAGCGGGTACAGATACGCAGTATTTT
TRBV11-3	NA	TRBJ2-7	16	TRBD2	CASSPRPGLAEYEQYF	TGTGCCAGCAGCCCACGGCCGGGACTAGCGGAATACGAGCAGTACTTC
TRBV29-1	NA	TRBJ2-5	14	NA	CSAHPPGSQETQYF	TGCAGCGCTCACCCCCCAGGGAGTCAAGAGACCCAGTACTTC
TRBV29-1	NA	TRBJ2-7	12	NA	CSAERDNYEQYF	TGCAGCGCAGAGCGGGACAACTACGAGCAGTACTTC
TRBV10-2	NA	TRBJ2-7	13	TRBD1	CASNWGQHYEQYF	TGCGCCAGCAACTGGGGACAGCACTACGAGCAGTACTTC
TRBV25-1	NA	TRBJ2-5	14	NA	CASSELQGGETQYF	TGTGCCAGCAGTGAACTTCAAGGGGGAGAGACCCAGTACTTC
TRBV7-8	once	TRBJ2-1	12	NA	CASSLRYNEQFF	TGTGCCAGCAGCTTACGCTACAATGAGCAGTTCTTC
TRBV7-9	NA	TRBJ2-7	13	NA	CASSFSSLDEQYF	TGTGCCAGCAGCTTTTCCTCTTTGGACGAGCAGTACTTC
TRBV15	many	TRBJ2-2	11	NA	CATSETGELFF	TGTGCCACCAGCGAGACCGGGGAGCTGTTTTTT
TRBV10-2	NA	TRBJ2-1	13	TRBD2	CATIRLADNEQFF	TGCGCCACAATTAGGCTAGCGGACAATGAGCAGTTCTTC
TRBV13	NA	TRBJ2-1	16	NA	CASSSLSSRSYNEQFF	TGTGCCAGCAGCTCCCTCAGCTCCCGGTCCTACAATGAGCAGTTCTTC
TRBV21-1	NA	TRBJ2-1	14	NA	CASSPWTVVGEQFF	TGTGCCAGCAGCCCCTGGACGGTGGTTGGTGAGCAGTTCTTC
TRBV7-3	once	TRBJ2-7	13	TRBD2	CASSFGGGYEQYF	TGTGCCAGCAGCTTCGGCGGGGGGTACGAGCAGTACTTC
TRBV4-1	NA	TRBJ2-7	13	NA	CASSQEQGYEQYF	TGCGCCAGCAGCCAAGAACAAGGCTACGAGCAGTACTTC
TRBV19	NA	TRBJ1-1	15	NA	CASSITRVPNTEAFF	TGTGCCAGTAGTATAACCAGGGTACCGAACACTGAAGCTTTCTTT
TRBV4-1	few	TRBJ2-2	13	NA	CASSQLSGRELFF	TGCGCCAGCAGCCAATTATCGGGCCGAGAGCTGTTTTTT
TRBV21-1	NA	TRBJ2-7	12	NA	CASSKGHSEQYF	TGTGCCAGCAGCAAAGGTCATAGCGAGCAGTACTTC